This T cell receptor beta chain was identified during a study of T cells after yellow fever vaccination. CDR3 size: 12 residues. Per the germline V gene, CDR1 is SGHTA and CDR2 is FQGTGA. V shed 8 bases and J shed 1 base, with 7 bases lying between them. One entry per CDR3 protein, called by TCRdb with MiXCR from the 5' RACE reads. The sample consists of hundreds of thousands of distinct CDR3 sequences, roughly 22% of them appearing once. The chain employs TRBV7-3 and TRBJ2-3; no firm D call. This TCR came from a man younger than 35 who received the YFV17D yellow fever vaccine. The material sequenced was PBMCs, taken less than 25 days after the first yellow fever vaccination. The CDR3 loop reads CASGPGTDTQYF. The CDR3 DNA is TGTGCCAGCGGTCCTGGCACAGATACGCAGTATTTT.